The 27 T cell receptor beta chains given below trace back to one sample, sequenced in a study of cytomegalovirus exposure and HLA in healthy donors. Profiled with immunoSEQ multiplex PCR; TCRdb holds only in-frame clones, not every one. The table lists about 260,000 clones, 90% of them singletons. The source material was PBMCs. Receptor source: a woman in her 30s in good health and CMV-seronegative.

This clone has only one observation. The chain joins TRBV4-1 to TRBJ2-7; 10 positions agree with TRBD2. V lost 4 bases to trimming and J lost 3 bases; unmatched junction nucleotides: 9. The CDR3 sequence is 16 residues long. Germline lookup yields CDR1 MGHRA and CDR2 YSYEKL. The CDR3 loop is CASSLTRTSGDYEQYF. The CDR3 DNA reads as TGCGCCAGCAGCCTAACGAGGACTAGCGGAGACTACGAGCAGTACTTC.

The J gene is TRBJ1-5, the V gene TRBV27; D is unclear. This CDR3 comprises 13 residues. V was pared by 0 bases and J by 3 bases, with 3 bases between. Germline V gives CDR1 MNHEY, CDR2 SMNVEV (reference sequence). This chain's CDR3 is CASSLSFNQPQHF. As DNA, the CDR3 is TGTGCCAGCAGTTTATCATTCAATCAGCCCCAGCATTTT.

The gene calls are TRBV30 and TRBJ1-2; D is undetermined. Germline assignment: CDR1 GTSNPN and CDR2 SVGIG (reference sequence). The V end was cut by 4 bases, the J end by 4 bases, with 7 bases between. CDR3 length: 11 amino acids. The CDR3 protein is CAWTSFYGYTF. The DNA for the CDR3 is TGTGCCTGGACCAGCTTCTATGGCTACACCTTC. The variable domain in full, with the rest retrieved from reference TRBV30 and TRBJ1-2, is SQTIHQWPATLVQPVGSPLSLECTVEGTSNPNLYWYRQAAGRGLQLLFYSVGIGQISSEVPQNLSASRPQDRQFILSSKKLLLSDSGFYLCAWTSFYGYTFGSGTRLTVV.

The CDR3 here is CSVESFRTASLSAQYF. CDR3 sequence (DNA): TGCAGCGTTGAGAGTTTTAGGACAGCTTCACTTAGTGCCCAGTACTTC. This rearrangement joins TRBV29-1 to TRBJ2-5; TRBD1 might be the D (6 bases). Germline V lookup: CDR1 SQVTM, CDR2 ANQGSEA. Trimming removed 3 bases at V and 9 bases at J, with 26 bases between. The CDR3 spans 16 residues.

The chain links TRBV7-6 to TRBJ2-1; D gene ambiguous. The CDR3 consists of 13 residues. V dropped 4 bases and J dropped 8 bases, with 12 bases sitting between them. Germline-derived CDR1 and CDR2 are SGHVS and FNYEAQ. CDR3 sequence reads: CASSSPSVYEQFF. Here the CDR3 DNA reads TGTGCCAGCAGCTCCCCGAGTGTTTATGAGCAGTTCTTC.

The DNA for the CDR3 is TGTGCCAGCAGTTTAAGAGGACTAGCGGATCACAATGAGCAGTTCTTC. Its translation is CASSLRGLADHNEQFF. The J gene is TRBJ2-1, the V gene TRBV27, with 10 bases identical to TRBD2. V gave up 2 bases and J gave up 5 bases; unmatched junction bases: 6. The CDR3 runs to 16 residues. Per germline, CDR1 MNHEY and CDR2 SMNVEV (reference sequence).

The rearrangement links TRBV30 to TRBJ2-1, with D perhaps TRBD1 or TRBD2 (5 bases each). The V gene's germline CDR1 is GTSNPN and CDR2 SVGIG (reference sequence). V was pared by 3 bases and J by 3 bases, with 12 bases between. The CDR3 is 14 residues long. The CDR3 DNA sequence: TGTGCCTGGAGATGGGGGAGTCTCTACAATGAGCAGTTCTTC. The encoded protein is CAWRWGSLYNEQFF.

To note about this clone: No DNA is shown, since the ends of the CDR3 on it are uncertain; the CDR3 is the one TCRdb lists. The V and J genes are TRBV5-6 and TRBJ2-1. From its first to its last residue, the CDR3 has 14 amino acids. The germline gives CDR1 SGHDT, CDR2 YYEEEE. The CDR3 spells CASSFIFADNEQFF.

This clone was recorded many times. The rearrangement links TRBV6-1 to TRBJ2-3; 9 nucleotides match TRBD1. CDR1 is MNHNS and CDR2 is SASEGT in the germline V gene. J was trimmed by 3 bases and V by 5 bases; bases with no gene match: 3. This CDR3 is 14 amino acids long. The CDR3 sequence: CASSRGTGTDTQYF. CDR3 DNA sequence: TGTGCCAGCAGTCGAGGGACAGGGACAGATACGCAGTATTTT.

The chain has TRBV7-2 and TRBJ2-1; 7 bases align to TRBD1. There are 12 residues in the CDR3. Germline V lookup: CDR1 SGHTA, CDR2 FQGNSA. J was trimmed by 14 bases and V by 0 bases; bases with no gene match: 4. As DNA, the CDR3 is TGTGCCAGCAGCTTAGCACAGGGGAACGAGTTCTTC. Translation: CASSLAQGNEFF.

The rearrangement uses TRBV19 and TRBJ2-4; D gene ambiguous. V lost 7 bases to trimming and J lost 3 bases, with 13 bases between them. CDR3 length: 14 amino acids. Germline CDR1 reads LNHDA; CDR2 reads SQIVND (reference sequence). CDR3 loop: CASNPWVVKNIQYF. For the CDR3, the DNA is TGTGCCAGTAACCCCTGGGTGGTCAAAAACATTCAGTACTTC. Complete variable domain (other parts from reference TRBV19 and TRBJ2-4): DGGITQSPKYLFRKEGQNVTLSCEQNLNHDAMYWYRQDPGQGLRLIYYSQIVNDFQKGDIAEGYSVSREKKESFPLTVTSAQKNPTAFYLCASNPWVVKNIQYFGAGTRLSVL.

This clone has only a few counts. Germline and junction disagree at one end, which may indicate a read error. V and J are TRBV14 and TRBJ2-3, with 8 bases that match TRBD2. Germline CDR1 SGHDN, CDR2 FVKESK. This CDR3 is built from 13 residues. CDR3 in DNA: TGTGCCAGCAGCCTGGGAAGTGGGACTAGTCTCCATTTT. Translating gives CASSLGSGTSLHF. Drawing the rest from reference TRBV14 and TRBJ2-3, the complete variable domain is EAGVTQFPSHSVIEKGQTVTLRCDPISGHDNLYWYRRVMGKEIKFLLHFVKESKQDESGMPNNRFLAERTGGTYSTLKVQPAELEDSGVYFCASSLGSGTSLHFGPGTRLTVL.

This chain links TRBV13 with TRBJ2-6; D gene ambiguous. Trimming took off 6 bases at V and 4 bases at J, with 10 bases between the two ends. From germline, CDR1 is PRHDT and CDR2 FYEKMQ (reference sequence). This CDR3 comprises 14 residues. The CDR3 region is CASSVGLGANVLTF. The CDR3, as DNA: TGTGCCAGCAGTGTAGGGTTAGGGGCCAACGTCCTGACTTTC.

V is TRBV5-1 and J is TRBJ2-1; TRBD2 agrees at 8 bases. The CDR3 is 16 residues long. Germline V gene lookup returns CDR1 SGHRS and CDR2 YFSETQ. The J segment lost 0 bases and the V segment lost 0 bases, leaving 2 bases of the junction unmatched. The CDR3 nucleotides are TGCGCCAGCAGCTTGGTGAGCGGGAGCTCCTACAATGAGCAGTTCTTC. This encodes CASSLVSGSSYNEQFF.

The rearrangement uses TRBV27 and TRBJ2-1, with D maybe TRBD2 (5 bases). Trimming stripped 4 bases from V and 7 bases from J, with 14 bases between. Looked up from germline, CDR1 is MNHEY and CDR2 is SMNVEV (reference sequence). This CDR3 region has 14 residues. CDR3 loop: CASSYSSSGNEQFF. The CDR3 bases are TGTGCCAGCAGTTATTCCTCCTCGGGGAATGAGCAGTTCTTC.

The CDR3 DNA follows: TGTGCCAGCAGCCCTCGAAGGGGCAGGTCCTACGAGCAGTACTTC. Translation: CASSPRRGRSYEQYF. The chain is built from TRBV7-2 and TRBJ2-7; D is perhaps TRBD1 (5 bases). Germline V gene data show CDR1 as SGHTA and CDR2 as FQGNSA. V was cut by 5 bases and J by 1 base, with 15 bases left in between. CDR3 size: 15 residues.

V gene TRBV19 combines with J gene TRBJ2-7; 16 bases fit TRBD2. CDR1 and CDR2 (germline): LNHDA, SQIVND (reference sequence). This CDR3 region has 17 residues. Unmatched junction bases numbered 7, after V lost 6 bases and J lost 2 bases. CDR3 residues: CASRSTGTSGRAYEQYF. The CDR3 nucleotides are TGTGCCAGTAGATCGACCGGGACTAGCGGGAGGGCCTACGAGCAGTACTTC.

A single count supports this clone. The V gene is TRBV28, the J gene TRBJ2-1; 12 positions match TRBD2. V lost 3 bases to trimming and J lost 0 bases; unmatched junction nucleotides: 6. The CDR3 consists of 18 residues. Germline V CDR1 and CDR2: MDHEN, SYDVKM. The DNA of the CDR3 is TGTGCCAGCAGTTTGGGGACTAGCGGGCGCCGCTCCTACAATGAGCAGTTCTTC. It codes for CASSLGTSGRRSYNEQFF.

The genes are TRBV18 and TRBJ1-2; tentatively, D is TRBD1 (6 bases). The germline V gene encodes CDR1 KGHSH and CDR2 LQKENI. The CDR3 loop spans 17 amino acids. The germline V and J ends were trimmed by 3 bases and 4 bases, with 21 bases remaining between them. Here the CDR3 reads CASSPWLPELDSYGYTF. The CDR3 region has the DNA TGTGCCAGCTCACCGTGGCTACCGGAACTGGACAGCTATGGCTACACCTTC.

The rearrangement uses TRBV28 and TRBJ2-7; 7 bases agree with TRBD1. Germline V gene lookup returns CDR1 MDHEN and CDR2 SYDVKM. Trimming cost V 4 bases and J 1 base; bases outside gene matches: 7. This CDR3 contains 15 residues. The CDR3 is CASSSRDSWSYEQYF. CDR3 in DNA: TGTGCCAGCAGTTCAAGGGACAGTTGGTCCTACGAGCAGTACTTC.

This clone occurred a few times. The genes are TRBV6-4 and TRBJ2-2, with D hard to call. CDR1 MRHNA and CDR2 SNTAGT come from the germline V gene. V shed 0 bases and J shed 0 bases, with 8 bases lying between them. The CDR3 extends over 16 amino acids. The DNA of the CDR3 is TGTGCCAGCAGTGACTCGGGCCGAACGAACACCGGGGAGCTGTTTTTT. This codes for CASSDSGRTNTGELFF.

This clone has just one count. The chain is built from TRBV5-6 and TRBJ1-3; no clear D. The ends were cut back, 5 bases at V and 0 bases at J, with 9 bases in the middle. Per the germline V gene, CDR1 is SGHDT and CDR2 is YYEEEE. The CDR3 runs to 14 residues. The CDR3 sequence is CASSYSSSGNTIYF. CDR3 bases: TGTGCCAGCAGTTACAGTAGCTCTGGAAACACCATATATTTT.

This clone was recorded only once. The V call is TRBV5-4, the J call TRBJ2-4, with TRBD2 matching over 8 bases. J lost 6 bases, V lost 4 bases, and 3 bases had no gene match. Germline loops: CDR1 SGHNT, CDR2 YYREEE (reference sequence). The CDR3 consists of 13 residues. CDR3 coding DNA: TGTGCCAGCAGCCTCGGGGGGGGAAACATTCAGTACTTC. Residues: CASSLGGGNIQYF.

The rearrangement uses TRBV4-3 and TRBJ1-1; no clear D. The CDR3 runs 13 residues. Trimming stripped 4 bases from V and 6 bases from J, with 12 bases between. The V gene's germline CDR1 is LGHNA and CDR2 YSLEER. CDR3 sequence (DNA): TGCGCCAGCAGCCCCAGTCCCGTAGCTGAAGCTTTCTTT. Its translation: CASSPSPVAEAFF.

The gene calls are TRBV18 and TRBJ2-1, with a tentative D call TRBD2 (7 bases). This CDR3 contains 16 residues. Trimming stripped 3 bases from V and 3 bases from J, with 15 bases between. Per the germline V gene, CDR1 is KGHSH and CDR2 is LQKENI. The CDR3 is CASSPSGKGGYNEQFF. In nucleotides, the CDR3 is TGTGCCAGCTCACCCAGCGGGAAAGGGGGCTACAATGAGCAGTTCTTC.

The V call is TRBV5-1, the J call TRBJ2-5; possible D gene TRBD2, 5 bases. CDR1 and CDR2 (germline): SGHRS, YFSETQ. The CDR3 is 14 amino acids. Trimming took 1 base from V and 3 from J, leaving 10 bases between them. The CDR3 nucleotides are TGCGCCAGCAGCTTGCCTTTCGGGGAAGAGACCCAGTACTTC. Protein sequence: CASSLPFGEETQYF.

The rearrangement links TRBV5-6 to TRBJ2-5, with D possibly being TRBD1 or TRBD2 (5 bases each). Germline assignment: CDR1 SGHDT and CDR2 YYEEEE. The length of the CDR3 is 15 residues. Trimming shortened V by 4 bases and J by 1 base, and 14 bases separated the two germline ends. The chain's CDR3 is CASSRTPTGQETQYF. The CDR3 DNA reads TGTGCCAGCAGCCGGACTCCCACAGGCCAAGAGACCCAGTACTTC. The whole variable domain, filled in from reference TRBV5-6 and TRBJ2-5, reads DAGVTQSPTHLIKTRGQQVTLRCSPKSGHDTVSWYQQALGQGPQFIFQYYEEEERQRGNFPDRFSGHQFPNYSSELNVNALLLGDSALYLCASSRTPTGQETQYFGPGTRLLVL.